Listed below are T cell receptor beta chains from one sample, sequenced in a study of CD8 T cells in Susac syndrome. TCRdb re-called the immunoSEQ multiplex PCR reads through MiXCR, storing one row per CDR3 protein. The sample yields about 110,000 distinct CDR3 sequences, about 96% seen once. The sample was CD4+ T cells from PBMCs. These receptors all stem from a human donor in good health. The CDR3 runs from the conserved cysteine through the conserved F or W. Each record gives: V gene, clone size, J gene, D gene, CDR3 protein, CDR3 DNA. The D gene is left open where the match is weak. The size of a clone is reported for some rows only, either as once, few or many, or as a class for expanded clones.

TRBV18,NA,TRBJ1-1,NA,CASSLLGVETNTEAFF,TGTGCCAGCTCACTCTTGGGGGTAGAGACGAACACTGAAGCTTTCTTT
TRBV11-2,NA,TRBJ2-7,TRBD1,CASSLLGQGVSEQYF,TGTGCCAGCAGCTTATTGGGACAGGGAGTAAGCGAGCAGTACTTC
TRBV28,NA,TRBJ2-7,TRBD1,CASSLVQGAKEQYF,TGTGCCAGCAGTTTGGTACAGGGGGCAAAAGAGCAGTACTTC
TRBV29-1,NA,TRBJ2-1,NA,CSVETTKEQFF,TGCAGCGTTGAAACGACAAAAGAGCAGTTCTTC
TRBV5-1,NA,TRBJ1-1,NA,CASSLDPGLSTEAFF,TGCGCCAGCAGCTTGGACCCAGGGCTGAGCACTGAAGCTTTCTTT
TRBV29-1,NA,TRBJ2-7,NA,CSVEVPGHFPSYEQYF,TGCAGCGTTGAAGTCCCGGGACACTTTCCCTCCTACGAGCAGTACTTC
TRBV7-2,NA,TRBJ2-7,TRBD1,CASSLNRGLDEQYF,TGTGCCAGCAGCTTAAACAGGGGGCTCGACGAGCAGTACTTC
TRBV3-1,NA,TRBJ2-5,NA,CASRRGKTQYF,TGTGCCAGCAGACGCGGGAAGACCCAGTACTTC
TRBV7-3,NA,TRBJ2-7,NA,CASSPGQGGTYEQYF,TGTGCCAGCAGCCCCGGACAGGGAGGGACCTACGAGCAGTACTTC
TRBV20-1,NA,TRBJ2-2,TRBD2,CSAREGTSQTGELFF,TGCAGTGCTAGAGAAGGGACTAGCCAAACCGGGGAGCTGTTTTTT
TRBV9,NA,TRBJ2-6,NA,CASSPLPRVANVLTF,TGTGCCAGCAGCCCCCTTCCGAGAGTGGCCAACGTCCTGACTTTC
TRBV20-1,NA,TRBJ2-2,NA,CSAPPSGTGELFF,TGCAGTGCCCCCCCGTCGGGCACCGGGGAGCTGTTTTTT
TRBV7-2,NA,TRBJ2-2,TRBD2,CASSSLSGGLTGELFF,TGTGCCAGCAGCTCCCTCAGCGGGGGGCTCACCGGGGAGCTGTTTTTT
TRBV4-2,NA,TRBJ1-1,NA,CASSQDRANTEAFF,TGTGCCAGCAGCCAAGATCGGGCGAACACTGAAGCTTTCTTT
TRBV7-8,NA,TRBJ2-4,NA,CASSPRRWGKNIQYF,TGTGCCAGCAGCCCAAGAAGGTGGGGCAAAAACATTCAGTACTTC
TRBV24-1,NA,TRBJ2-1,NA,CATSGGYGEQFF,TGTGCCACAAGTGGTGGGTACGGTGAGCAGTTCTTC
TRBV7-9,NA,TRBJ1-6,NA,CASSLAGLGSPLHF,TGTGCCAGCAGCTTAGCCGGGCTTGGCTCACCCCTCCACTTT
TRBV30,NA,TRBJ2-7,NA,CAWSSAYEQYF,TGTGCCTGGAGTTCAGCCTACGAGCAGTACTTC
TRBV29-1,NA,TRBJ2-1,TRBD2,CSVTSGGGYNEQFF,TGCAGCGTAACTAGCGGAGGGGGATACAATGAGCAGTTCTTC
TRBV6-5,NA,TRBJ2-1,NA,CASSFGIGGSYNEQFF,TGTGCCAGCAGTTTTGGCATAGGGGGCTCCTACAATGAGCAGTTCTTC
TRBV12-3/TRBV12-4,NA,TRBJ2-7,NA,CASSRLYEQYF,TGTGCCAGCAGCCGTCTCTACGAGCAGTACTTC
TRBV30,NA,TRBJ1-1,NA,CAWGEVAEAFF,TGTGCCTGGGGGGAAGTCGCTGAAGCTTTCTTT
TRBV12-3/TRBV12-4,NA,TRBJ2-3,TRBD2,CASSKRGGTDTQYF,TGTGCCAGCAGTAAGCGGGGGGGCACAGATACGCAGTATTTT
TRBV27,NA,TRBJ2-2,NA,CASSLGGVNTGELFF,TGTGCCAGCAGTTTAGGCGGGGTCAACACCGGGGAGCTGTTTTTT
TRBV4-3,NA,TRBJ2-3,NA,CASSQELGAADTQYF,TGCGCCAGCAGCCAAGAACTGGGGGCGGCGGATACGCAGTATTTT
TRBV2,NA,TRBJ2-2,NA,CASIRSNTGELFF,TGTGCCAGCATTCGTTCGAACACCGGGGAGCTGTTTTTT
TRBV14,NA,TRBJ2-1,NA,CASSLARGPYNEQFF,TGTGCCAGCAGCCTTGCGAGGGGACCCTACAATGAGCAGTTCTTC
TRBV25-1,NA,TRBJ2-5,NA,CASSKEQETQYF,TGTGCCAGTTCCAAGGAACAAGAGACCCAGTACTTC
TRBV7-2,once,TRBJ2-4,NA,CASSFEGAKNIQYF,TGTGCCAGCAGCTTTGAGGGTGCCAAAAACATTCAGTACTTC
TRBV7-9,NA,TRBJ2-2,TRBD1,CASSQWTGNTGELFF,TGTGCCAGCAGCCAGTGGACAGGGAACACCGGGGAGCTGTTTTTT
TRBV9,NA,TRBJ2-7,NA,CASSSMGGTRPYEQYF,TGTGCCAGCAGCTCCATGGGGGGTACCCGTCCATACGAGCAGTACTTC
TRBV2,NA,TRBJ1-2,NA,CASSETRARDTF,TGTGCCAGCTCCGAAACCAGGGCCCGAGACACCTTC
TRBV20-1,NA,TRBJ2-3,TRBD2,CSANPRLAGGYTQYF,TGCAGTGCTAATCCGCGGCTAGCGGGAGGATATACGCAGTATTTT
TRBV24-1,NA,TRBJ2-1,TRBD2,CATSGSLAGVNEQFF,TGTGCCACCAGCGGATCCCTAGCGGGAGTCAATGAGCAGTTCTTC
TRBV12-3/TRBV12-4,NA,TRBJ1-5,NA,CASSLEGQPQHF,TGTGCCAGCAGTCTGGAGGGTCAGCCCCAGCATTTT
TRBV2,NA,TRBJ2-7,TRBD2,CASSERGGGYEQYF,TGTGCCAGCAGTGAACGAGGCGGGGGCTACGAGCAGTACTTC
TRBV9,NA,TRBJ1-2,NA,CASSQTTRGSYGYTF,TGTGCCAGCAGCCAGACGACCAGGGGTAGCTATGGCTACACCTTC
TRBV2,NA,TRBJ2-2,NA,CASTQGTRGELFF,TGTGCCAGCACCCAGGGGACGAGAGGGGAGCTGTTTTTT
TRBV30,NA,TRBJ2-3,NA,CAWSLGVGGHDTQYF,TGTGCCTGGAGTTTGGGAGTAGGGGGACATGATACGCAGTATTTT
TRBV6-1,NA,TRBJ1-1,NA,CASRRHAGENTEAFF,TGTGCCAGCAGAAGACACGCCGGGGAGAACACTGAAGCTTTCTTT
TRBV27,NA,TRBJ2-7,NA,CASHRGGSLAYEQYF,TGTGCCAGTCACAGGGGCGGGAGTCTAGCCTACGAGCAGTACTTC
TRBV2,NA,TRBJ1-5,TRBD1,CASGTGRSNQPQHF,TGTGCCAGCGGGACAGGGCGGTCCAATCAGCCCCAGCATTTT
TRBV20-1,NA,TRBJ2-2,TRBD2,CSARSAGGLAGGPNTGELFF,TGCAGTGCTAGAAGTGCGGGGGGACTAGCGGGAGGCCCGAACACCGGGGAGCTGTTTTTT
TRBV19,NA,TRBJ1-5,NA,CASSLGGTGQPQHF,TGTGCCAGTAGCCTCGGGGGGACTGGCCAGCCCCAGCATTTT
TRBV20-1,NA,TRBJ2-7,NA,CSARRPSKQYEQYF,TGCAGTGCTAGGAGGCCTTCGAAACAGTACGAGCAGTACTTC
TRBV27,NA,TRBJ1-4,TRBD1,CASRGDRVEKLFF,TGTGCCAGCCGTGGGGACAGGGTTGAAAAACTGTTTTTT
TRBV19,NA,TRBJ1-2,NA,CASSHRTAGNYGYTF,TGTGCCAGTAGCCACAGGACGGCCGGTAACTATGGCTACACCTTC
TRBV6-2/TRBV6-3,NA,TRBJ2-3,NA,CATSMTDTQYF,TGTGCCACTAGTATGACAGATACGCAGTATTTT
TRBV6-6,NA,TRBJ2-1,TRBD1,CASQQGGNNEQFF,TGTGCCAGCCAACAGGGGGGAAACAATGAGCAGTTCTTC
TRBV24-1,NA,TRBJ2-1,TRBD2,CATSDPWREGHNEQFF,TGTGCCACCAGTGACCCCTGGCGGGAGGGCCACAATGAGCAGTTCTTC
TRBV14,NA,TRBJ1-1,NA,CASSRWAGQGVDTEAFF,TGTGCCAGCAGCCGATGGGCTGGGCAGGGAGTTGACACTGAAGCTTTCTTT
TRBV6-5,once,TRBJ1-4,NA,CASSLYRATNEKLFF,TGTGCCAGCAGTCTCTACAGGGCAACTAATGAAAAACTGTTTTTT